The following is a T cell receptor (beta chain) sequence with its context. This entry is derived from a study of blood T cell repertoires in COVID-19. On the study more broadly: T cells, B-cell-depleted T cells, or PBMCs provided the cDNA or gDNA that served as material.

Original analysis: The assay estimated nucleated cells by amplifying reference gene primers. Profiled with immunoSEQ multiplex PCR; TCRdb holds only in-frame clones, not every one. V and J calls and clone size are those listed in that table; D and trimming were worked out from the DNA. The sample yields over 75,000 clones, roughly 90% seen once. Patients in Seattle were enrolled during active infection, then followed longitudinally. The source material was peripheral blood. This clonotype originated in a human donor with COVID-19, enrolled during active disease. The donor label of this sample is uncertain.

In DNA form, the CDR3 reads TGTGCCAGCAGGATGTCAGGGGCTAACTATGGCTACACCTTC. This gives the protein CASRMSGANYGYTF. V gene TRBV25-1 combines with J gene TRBJ1-2; possibly TRBD1 for D (6 bases). The CDR3 length is 14 residues. V was clipped by 6 bases and J by 0 bases, with 11 bases between them. Germline loops: CDR1 MGHDK, CDR2 SYGVNS.